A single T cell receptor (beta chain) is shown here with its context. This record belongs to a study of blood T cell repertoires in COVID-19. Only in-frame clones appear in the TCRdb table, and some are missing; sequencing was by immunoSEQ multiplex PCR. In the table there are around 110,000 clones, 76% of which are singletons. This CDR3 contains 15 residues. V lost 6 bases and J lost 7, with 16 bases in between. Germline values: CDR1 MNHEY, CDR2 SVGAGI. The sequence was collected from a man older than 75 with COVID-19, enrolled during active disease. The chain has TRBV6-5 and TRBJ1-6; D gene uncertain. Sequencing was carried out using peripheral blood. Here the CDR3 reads CASSPGGHGNSPLHF. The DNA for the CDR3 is TGTGCCAGCAGCCCCGGAGGCCATGGGAATTCACCCCTCCACTTT.